The 7 T cell receptor beta chains reported below all come from one sample, sequenced in a study of cytomegalovirus exposure and HLA in healthy donors. Use of 60 Vbeta and 13 Jbeta primers characterized the PCR. Only in-frame clones appear in the TCRdb table, and some are missing; sequencing was by immunoSEQ multiplex PCR. This sample carries about 190,000 clones, roughly 84% of them seen once, and the ten largest clones take 0.25% to 0.3%. Sequences were obtained from PBMCs. These receptors were collected from a boy between 10 and 17 years old in good health and CMV-seronegative.

The chain couples TRBV27 to TRBJ2-1; 16 nucleotides match TRBD2. CDR1 MNHEY and CDR2 SMNVEV come from the germline V gene (reference sequence). V gave up 5 bases and J gave up 3 bases; unmatched junction bases: 4. This CDR3 spans 17 amino acids. The CDR3 here is CASSAGTSGGDYNEQFF. The CDR3 DNA sequence: TGTGCCAGCAGTGCGGGGACTAGCGGGGGGGACTACAATGAGCAGTTCTTC.

This chain uses TRBV25-1 with TRBJ2-2; no firm D call. The CDR3 runs 10 residues. With 8 bases removed from V and 6 bases from J, the gap between germline ends came to 4 bases. Germline values: CDR1 MGHDK, CDR2 SYGVNS. CDR3 loop: CASFAGELFF. The CDR3 DNA follows: TGTGCCAGCTTCGCCGGGGAGCTGTTTTTT.

V usage is TRBV30 and J usage is TRBJ1-5, with TRBD1 matching over 10 bases. Germline V gene sequence: CDR1 GTSNPN, CDR2 SVGIG (reference sequence). With V trimmed by 4 bases and J by 1 base, 1 base remained unmatched. The CDR3 is 14 amino acids. The CDR3 coding sequence is TGTGCCTGGAAGGGACAGGGGAGCAATCAGCCCCAGCATTTT. This gives the protein CAWKGQGSNQPQHF.

The chain has TRBV5-1 and TRBJ1-1; 8 nucleotides agree with TRBD1. Per the germline V gene, CDR1 is SGHRS and CDR2 is YFSETQ. The junction had 6 bases not matched to a gene; V was cut back by 7 bases and J by 4 bases. There are 13 residues in the CDR3. This CDR3 reads CASSLDRGTEAFF. The CDR3 DNA sequence: TGCGCCAGCTCCTTAGACAGGGGCACTGAAGCTTTCTTT. Full variable domain (missing parts from reference TRBV5-1 and TRBJ1-1): KAGVTQTPRYLIKTRGQQVTLSCSPISGHRSVSWYQQTPGQGLQFLFEYFSETQRNKGNFPGRFSGRQFSNSRSEMNVSTLELGDSALYLCASSLDRGTEAFFGQGTRLTVV.

This clone was counted a few times. This chain links TRBV9 with TRBJ2-5; tentative D call: TRBD2 (6 bases). V was clipped by 4 bases and J by 1 base, with 20 bases between them. This CDR3 contains 17 residues. Germline V gene sequence: CDR1 SGDLS, CDR2 YYNGEE. The CDR3 loop is CASSTPRGGIPQETQYF. CDR3 sequence (DNA): TGTGCCAGCAGCACACCCCGTGGAGGGATCCCCCAAGAGACCCAGTACTTC.

This clone was recorded once. V gene TRBV19 combines with J gene TRBJ1-2; D unresolved. The germline gives CDR1 LNHDA, CDR2 SQIVND (reference sequence). The germline V and J ends were trimmed by 7 bases and 7 bases, with 16 bases remaining between them. This CDR3 region has 13 residues. The CDR3, as DNA: TGTGCCAGTATGACGGGTATGGATCGTGGCTACACCTTC. Its translation: CASMTGMDRGYTF.

The chain combines TRBV6-4 with TRBJ1-2; the D is unclear. Germline CDR1 reads MRHNA; CDR2 reads SNTAGT. Trimming cost V 5 bases and J 5 bases, with 15 bases left between them. CDR3 length: 14 amino acids. The CDR3, as DNA: TGTGCCAGCAGTCAAGAACCCCACAGTTATGGCTACACCTTC. This sequence encodes CASSQEPHSYGYTF.